Reported below is one T cell receptor beta chain. The data were taken from a study of identical twins. Healthy Caucasians provided all donations. Template switching supplied a universal primer site; unique molecular identifiers were carried on the cDNA. TCRdb called the 5' RACE reads again in MiXCR, with one record for every CDR3 protein. The data contain over 600,000 distinct CDR3 sequences, over 20% of them singletons. The same sample was also studied in work on T cells expressing NK-cell markers. Per that paper: One of eight sequenced donors was HCMV-seronegative; the other seven were seropositive. Whether expanded NKG2C+ T cell clones were HCMV specific stayed uncertain.

The specimen sequenced was PBMCs. The receptor was derived from a woman under 30 in good health.

The CDR3 bases are TGTGCCAGCAGTGTTAGCGGGAGAGGTCCAGATACGCAGTATTTT. Its protein is CASSVSGRGPDTQYF. This chain joins TRBV12-3 or TRBV12-4 and TRBJ2-3; TRBD2 aligns across 9 bases. This CDR3 has 15 residues. The V segment lost 5 bases and the J segment 4 bases; nucleotides outside the gene matches: 7.